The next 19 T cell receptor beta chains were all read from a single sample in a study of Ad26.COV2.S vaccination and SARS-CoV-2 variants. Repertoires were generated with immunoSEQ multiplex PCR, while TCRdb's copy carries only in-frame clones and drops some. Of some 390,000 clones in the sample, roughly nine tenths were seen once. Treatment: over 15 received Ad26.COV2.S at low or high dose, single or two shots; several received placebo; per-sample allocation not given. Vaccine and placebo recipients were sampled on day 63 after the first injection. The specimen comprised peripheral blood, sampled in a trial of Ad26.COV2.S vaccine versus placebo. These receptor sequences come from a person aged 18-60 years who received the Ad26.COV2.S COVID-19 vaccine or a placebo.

The DNA for the CDR3 is TGTGCCAGCAGCTTCAGGTTGAGGAGTGATGAAAAACTGTTTTTT. Protein product: CASSFRLRSDEKLFF. The V gene is TRBV11-2, the J gene TRBJ1-4; the D is unclear. CDR3 length: 15 amino acids. V was clipped by 3 bases and J by 6 bases, with 14 bases between them. CDR1 SGHAT and CDR2 FQNNGV come from the germline V gene. Full variable domain (missing parts from reference TRBV11-2 and TRBJ1-4): EAGVAQSPRYKIIEKRQSVAFWCNPISGHATLYWYQQILGQGPKLLIQFQNNGVVDDSQLPKDRFSAERLKGVDSTLKIQPAKLEDSAVYLCASSFRLRSDEKLFFGSGTQLSVL.

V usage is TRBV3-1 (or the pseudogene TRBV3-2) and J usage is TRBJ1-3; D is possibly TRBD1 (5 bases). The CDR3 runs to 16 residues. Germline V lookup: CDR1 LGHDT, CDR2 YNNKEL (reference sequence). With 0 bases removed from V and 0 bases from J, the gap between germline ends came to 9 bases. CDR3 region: CASSQEWGSSGNTIYF. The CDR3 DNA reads TGTGCCAGCAGCCAAGAGTGGGGGTCCTCTGGAAACACCATATATTTT.

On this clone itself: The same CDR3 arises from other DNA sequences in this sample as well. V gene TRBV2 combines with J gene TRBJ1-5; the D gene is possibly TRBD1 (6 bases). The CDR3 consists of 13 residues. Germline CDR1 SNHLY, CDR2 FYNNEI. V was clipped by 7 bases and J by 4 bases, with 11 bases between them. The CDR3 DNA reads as TGTGCCAGCAACAGGGAAGGTAATCAGCCCCAGCATTTT. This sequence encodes CASNREGNQPQHF.

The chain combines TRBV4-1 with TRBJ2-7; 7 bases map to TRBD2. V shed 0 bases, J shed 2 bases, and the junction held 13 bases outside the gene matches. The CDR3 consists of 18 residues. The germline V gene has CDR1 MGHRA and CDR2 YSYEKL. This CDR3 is CASSQEGGRYGATYEQYF. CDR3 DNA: TGCGCCAGCAGCCAAGAGGGAGGGCGGTACGGCGCTACCTACGAGCAGTACTTC.

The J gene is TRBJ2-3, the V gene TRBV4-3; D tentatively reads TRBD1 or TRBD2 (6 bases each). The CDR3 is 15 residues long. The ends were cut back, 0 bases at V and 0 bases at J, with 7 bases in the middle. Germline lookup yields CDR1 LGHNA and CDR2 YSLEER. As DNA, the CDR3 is TGCGCCAGCAGCCAAGAGGGGGGCAGCACAGATACGCAGTATTTT. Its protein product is CASSQEGGSTDTQYF.

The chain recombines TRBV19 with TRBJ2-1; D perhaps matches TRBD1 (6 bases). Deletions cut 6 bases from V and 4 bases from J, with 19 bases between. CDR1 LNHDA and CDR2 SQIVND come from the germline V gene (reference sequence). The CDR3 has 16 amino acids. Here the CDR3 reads CASSHLKDSLYNEQFF. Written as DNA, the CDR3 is TGTGCCAGTAGCCACCTAAAGGACAGCCTGTACAATGAGCAGTTCTTC.

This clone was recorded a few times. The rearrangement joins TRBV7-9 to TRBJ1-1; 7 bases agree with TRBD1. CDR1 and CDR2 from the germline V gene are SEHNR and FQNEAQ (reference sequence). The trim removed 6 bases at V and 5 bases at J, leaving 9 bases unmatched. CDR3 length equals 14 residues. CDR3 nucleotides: TGTGCCAGCAGACATGTCACAGGGGTTACTGAAGCTTTCTTT. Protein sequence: CASRHVTGVTEAFF.

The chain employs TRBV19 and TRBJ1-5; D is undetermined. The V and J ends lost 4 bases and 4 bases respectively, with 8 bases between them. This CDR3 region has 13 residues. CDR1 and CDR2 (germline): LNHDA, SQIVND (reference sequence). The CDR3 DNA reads TGTGCCAGTAGTACCCTCCCTAATCAGCCCCAGCATTTT. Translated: CASSTLPNQPQHF. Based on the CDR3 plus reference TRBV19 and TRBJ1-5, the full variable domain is DGGITQSPKYLFRKEGQNVTLSCEQNLNHDAMYWYRQDPGQGLRLIYYSQIVNDFQKGDIAEGYSVSREKKESFPLTVTSAQKNPTAFYLCASSTLPNQPQHFGDGTRLSIL.

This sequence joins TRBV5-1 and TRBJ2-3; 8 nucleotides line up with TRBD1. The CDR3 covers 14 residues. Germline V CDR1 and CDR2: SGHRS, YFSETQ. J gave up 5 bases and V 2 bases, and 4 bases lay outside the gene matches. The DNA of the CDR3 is TGCGCCAGCAGCTTTGACAGGGGTGAAGATACGCAGTATTTT. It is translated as CASSFDRGEDTQYF.

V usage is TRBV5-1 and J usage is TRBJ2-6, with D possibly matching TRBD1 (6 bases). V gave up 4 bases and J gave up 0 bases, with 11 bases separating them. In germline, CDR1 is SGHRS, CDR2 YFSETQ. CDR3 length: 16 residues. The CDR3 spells CASSRGQVSGANVLTF. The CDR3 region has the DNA TGCGCCAGCAGCCGGGGACAAGTCTCTGGGGCCAACGTCCTGACTTTC.

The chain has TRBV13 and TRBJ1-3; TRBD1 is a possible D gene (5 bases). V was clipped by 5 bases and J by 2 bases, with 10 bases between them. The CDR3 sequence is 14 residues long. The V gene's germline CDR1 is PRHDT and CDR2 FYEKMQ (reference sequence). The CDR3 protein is CASSHQGPGNTIYF. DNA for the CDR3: TGTGCCAGCAGCCACCAGGGACCTGGAAACACCATATATTTT.

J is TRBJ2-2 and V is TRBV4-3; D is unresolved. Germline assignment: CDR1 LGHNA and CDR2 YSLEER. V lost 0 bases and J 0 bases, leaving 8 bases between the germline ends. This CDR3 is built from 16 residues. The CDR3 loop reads CASSQDYGANTGELFF. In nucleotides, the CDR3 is TGCGCCAGCAGCCAAGACTATGGCGCGAACACCGGGGAGCTGTTTTTT.

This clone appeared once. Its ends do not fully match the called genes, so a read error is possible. This CDR3 is CASSPKTGFGIF. The DNA of the CDR3 is TGTGCCAGCAGCCCCAAGACAGGGTTCGGGATCTTC. V gene TRBV6-2 or TRBV6-3 combines with J gene TRBJ2-7, with TRBD1 matching over 7 bases. Germline-derived CDR1 and CDR2 are MNHEY and SVGEGT. The CDR3 loop spans 12 amino acids.

The CDR3 DNA reads TGTGCCAGCAGCTTATCAGCTACGGATGGCTACACCTTC. This encodes CASSLSATDGYTF. V usage is TRBV7-9 and J usage is TRBJ1-2; D unclear. This CDR3 is 13 amino acids long. V lost 2 bases to trimming and J lost 6 bases, with 10 bases between them. Germline V gene lookup returns CDR1 SEHNR and CDR2 FQNEAQ (reference sequence). Drawing the rest from reference TRBV7-9 and TRBJ1-2, the complete variable domain is DTGVSQNPRHKITKRGQNVTFRCDPISEHNRLYWYRQTLGQGPEFLTYFQNEAQLEKSRLLSDRFSAERPKGSFSTLEIQRTEQGDSAMYLCASSLSATDGYTFGSGTRLTVV.

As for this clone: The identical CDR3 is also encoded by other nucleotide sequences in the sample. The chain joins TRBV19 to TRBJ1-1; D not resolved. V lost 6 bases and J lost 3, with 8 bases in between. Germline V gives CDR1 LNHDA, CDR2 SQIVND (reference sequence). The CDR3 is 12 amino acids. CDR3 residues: CASSLRDTEAFF. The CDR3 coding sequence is TGTGCCAGTAGCCTCCGGGACACTGAAGCTTTCTTT.

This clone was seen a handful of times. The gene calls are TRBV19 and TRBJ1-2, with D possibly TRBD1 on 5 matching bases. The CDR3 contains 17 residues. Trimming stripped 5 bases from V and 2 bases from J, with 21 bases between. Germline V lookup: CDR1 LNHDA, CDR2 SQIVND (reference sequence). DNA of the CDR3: TGTGCCAGTAGTCCTCGTCCAGGGAGCGCCATCAACTATGGCTACACCTTC. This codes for CASSPRPGSAINYGYTF.

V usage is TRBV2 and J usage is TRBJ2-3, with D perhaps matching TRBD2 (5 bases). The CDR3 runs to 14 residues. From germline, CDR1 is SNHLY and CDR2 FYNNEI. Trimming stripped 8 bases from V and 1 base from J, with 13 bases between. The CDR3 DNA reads TGTGCCAGCCAAAGACTAACCCGCACAGATACGCAGTATTTT. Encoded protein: CASQRLTRTDTQYF.

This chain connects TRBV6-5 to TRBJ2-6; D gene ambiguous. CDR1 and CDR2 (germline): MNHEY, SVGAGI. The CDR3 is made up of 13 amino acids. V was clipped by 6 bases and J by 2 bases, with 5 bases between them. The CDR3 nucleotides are TGTGCCAGCAGGCCACCTGGGGCCAACGTCCTGACTTTC. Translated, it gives CASRPPGANVLTF.

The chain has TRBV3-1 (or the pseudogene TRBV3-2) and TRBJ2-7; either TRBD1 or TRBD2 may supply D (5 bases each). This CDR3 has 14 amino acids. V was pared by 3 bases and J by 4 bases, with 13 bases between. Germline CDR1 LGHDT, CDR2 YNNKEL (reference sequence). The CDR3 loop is CASSHQGDSYEQYF. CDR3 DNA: TGTGCCAGCAGCCACCAGGGAGACTCTTACGAGCAGTACTTC.